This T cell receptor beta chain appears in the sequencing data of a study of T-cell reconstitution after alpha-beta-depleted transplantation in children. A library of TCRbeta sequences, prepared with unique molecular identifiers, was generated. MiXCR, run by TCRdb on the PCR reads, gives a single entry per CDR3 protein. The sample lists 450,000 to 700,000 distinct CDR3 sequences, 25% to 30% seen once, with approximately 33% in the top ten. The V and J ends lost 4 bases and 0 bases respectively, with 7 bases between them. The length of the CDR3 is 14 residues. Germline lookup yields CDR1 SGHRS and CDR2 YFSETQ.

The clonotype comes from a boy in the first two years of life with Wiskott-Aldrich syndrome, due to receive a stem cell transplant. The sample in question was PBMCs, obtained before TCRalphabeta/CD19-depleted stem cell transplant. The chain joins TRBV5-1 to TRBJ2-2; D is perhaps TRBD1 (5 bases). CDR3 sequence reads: CASSKGTNTGELFF. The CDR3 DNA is TGCGCCAGCAGCAAGGGGACGAACACCGGGGAGCTGTTTTTT.